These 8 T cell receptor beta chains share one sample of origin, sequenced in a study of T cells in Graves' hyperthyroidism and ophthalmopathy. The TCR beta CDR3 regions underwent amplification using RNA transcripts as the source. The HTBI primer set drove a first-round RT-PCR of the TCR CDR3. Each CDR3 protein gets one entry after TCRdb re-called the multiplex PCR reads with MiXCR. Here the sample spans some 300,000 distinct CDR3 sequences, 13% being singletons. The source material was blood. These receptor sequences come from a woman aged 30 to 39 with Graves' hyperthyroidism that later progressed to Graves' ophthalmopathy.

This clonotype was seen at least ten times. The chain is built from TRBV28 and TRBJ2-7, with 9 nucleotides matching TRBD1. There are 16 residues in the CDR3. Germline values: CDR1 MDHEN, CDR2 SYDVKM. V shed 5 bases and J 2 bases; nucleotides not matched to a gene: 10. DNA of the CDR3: TGTGCCAGCAGTCCCCCACCCTGGGACAGGGCCTACGAGCAGTACTTC. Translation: CASSPPPWDRAYEQYF.

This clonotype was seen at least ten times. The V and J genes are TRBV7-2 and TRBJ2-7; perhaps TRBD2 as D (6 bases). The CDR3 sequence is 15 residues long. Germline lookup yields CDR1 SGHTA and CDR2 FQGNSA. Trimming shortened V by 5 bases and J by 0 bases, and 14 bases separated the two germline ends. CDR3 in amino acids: CASSQSGQSSYEQYF. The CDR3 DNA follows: TGTGCCAGCAGCCAAAGCGGGCAAAGCTCCTACGAGCAGTACTTC.

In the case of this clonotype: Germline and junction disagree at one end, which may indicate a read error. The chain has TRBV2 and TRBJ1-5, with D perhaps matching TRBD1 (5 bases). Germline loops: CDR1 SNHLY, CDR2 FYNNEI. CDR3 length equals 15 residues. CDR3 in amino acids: CASSEGRATNPPQHF. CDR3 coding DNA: TGTGCCAGCAGTGAAGGCAGGGCTACTAATCCGCCCCAGCATTTT. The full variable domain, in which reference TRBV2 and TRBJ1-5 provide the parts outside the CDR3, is EPEVTQTPSHQVTQMGQEVILRCVPISNHLYFYWYRQILGQKVEFLVSFYNNEISEKSEIFDDQFSVERPDGSNFTLKIRSTKLEDSAMYFCASSEGRATNPPQHFGDGTRLSIL.

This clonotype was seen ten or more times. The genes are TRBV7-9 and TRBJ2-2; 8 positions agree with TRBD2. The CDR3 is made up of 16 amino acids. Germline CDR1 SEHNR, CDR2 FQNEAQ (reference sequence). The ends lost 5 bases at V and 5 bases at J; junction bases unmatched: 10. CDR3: CASSASGSISTGELFF. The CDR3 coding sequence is TGTGCCAGCAGCGCAAGCGGGAGTATAAGTACCGGGGAGCTGTTTTTT.

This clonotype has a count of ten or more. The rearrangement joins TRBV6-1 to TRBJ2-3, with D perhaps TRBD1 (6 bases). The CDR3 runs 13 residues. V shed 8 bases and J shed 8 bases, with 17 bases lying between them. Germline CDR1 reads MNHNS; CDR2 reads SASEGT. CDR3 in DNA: TGTGCCAGCTCCCCAGGGGTTCCAGGTACGCAGTATTTT. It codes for CASSPGVPGTQYF.

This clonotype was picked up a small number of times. CDR3 DNA sequence: TGTGCCACCAGCAGCGGAGCAGAGGTGGGGGAGACCCAGTACTTC. It encodes CATSSGAEVGETQYF. The chain uses TRBV15 and TRBJ2-5; D is ambiguous. This CDR3 has 15 amino acids. V lost 3 bases and J 5 bases, leaving 16 bases between the germline ends. CDR1 is LNHNV and CDR2 is YYDKDF in the germline V gene (reference sequence).

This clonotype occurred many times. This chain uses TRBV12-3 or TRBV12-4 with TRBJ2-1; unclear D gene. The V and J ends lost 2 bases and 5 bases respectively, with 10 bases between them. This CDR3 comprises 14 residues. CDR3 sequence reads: CASSLRVTDNEQFF. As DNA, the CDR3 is TGTGCCAGCAGTTTAAGGGTGACGGACAATGAGCAGTTCTTC.

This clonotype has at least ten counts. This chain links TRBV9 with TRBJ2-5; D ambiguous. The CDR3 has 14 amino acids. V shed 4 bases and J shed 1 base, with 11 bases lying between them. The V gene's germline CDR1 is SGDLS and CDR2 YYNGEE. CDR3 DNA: TGTGCCAGCAGCCCCTACGGTAGCCAAGAGACCCAGTACTTC. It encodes CASSPYGSQETQYF.